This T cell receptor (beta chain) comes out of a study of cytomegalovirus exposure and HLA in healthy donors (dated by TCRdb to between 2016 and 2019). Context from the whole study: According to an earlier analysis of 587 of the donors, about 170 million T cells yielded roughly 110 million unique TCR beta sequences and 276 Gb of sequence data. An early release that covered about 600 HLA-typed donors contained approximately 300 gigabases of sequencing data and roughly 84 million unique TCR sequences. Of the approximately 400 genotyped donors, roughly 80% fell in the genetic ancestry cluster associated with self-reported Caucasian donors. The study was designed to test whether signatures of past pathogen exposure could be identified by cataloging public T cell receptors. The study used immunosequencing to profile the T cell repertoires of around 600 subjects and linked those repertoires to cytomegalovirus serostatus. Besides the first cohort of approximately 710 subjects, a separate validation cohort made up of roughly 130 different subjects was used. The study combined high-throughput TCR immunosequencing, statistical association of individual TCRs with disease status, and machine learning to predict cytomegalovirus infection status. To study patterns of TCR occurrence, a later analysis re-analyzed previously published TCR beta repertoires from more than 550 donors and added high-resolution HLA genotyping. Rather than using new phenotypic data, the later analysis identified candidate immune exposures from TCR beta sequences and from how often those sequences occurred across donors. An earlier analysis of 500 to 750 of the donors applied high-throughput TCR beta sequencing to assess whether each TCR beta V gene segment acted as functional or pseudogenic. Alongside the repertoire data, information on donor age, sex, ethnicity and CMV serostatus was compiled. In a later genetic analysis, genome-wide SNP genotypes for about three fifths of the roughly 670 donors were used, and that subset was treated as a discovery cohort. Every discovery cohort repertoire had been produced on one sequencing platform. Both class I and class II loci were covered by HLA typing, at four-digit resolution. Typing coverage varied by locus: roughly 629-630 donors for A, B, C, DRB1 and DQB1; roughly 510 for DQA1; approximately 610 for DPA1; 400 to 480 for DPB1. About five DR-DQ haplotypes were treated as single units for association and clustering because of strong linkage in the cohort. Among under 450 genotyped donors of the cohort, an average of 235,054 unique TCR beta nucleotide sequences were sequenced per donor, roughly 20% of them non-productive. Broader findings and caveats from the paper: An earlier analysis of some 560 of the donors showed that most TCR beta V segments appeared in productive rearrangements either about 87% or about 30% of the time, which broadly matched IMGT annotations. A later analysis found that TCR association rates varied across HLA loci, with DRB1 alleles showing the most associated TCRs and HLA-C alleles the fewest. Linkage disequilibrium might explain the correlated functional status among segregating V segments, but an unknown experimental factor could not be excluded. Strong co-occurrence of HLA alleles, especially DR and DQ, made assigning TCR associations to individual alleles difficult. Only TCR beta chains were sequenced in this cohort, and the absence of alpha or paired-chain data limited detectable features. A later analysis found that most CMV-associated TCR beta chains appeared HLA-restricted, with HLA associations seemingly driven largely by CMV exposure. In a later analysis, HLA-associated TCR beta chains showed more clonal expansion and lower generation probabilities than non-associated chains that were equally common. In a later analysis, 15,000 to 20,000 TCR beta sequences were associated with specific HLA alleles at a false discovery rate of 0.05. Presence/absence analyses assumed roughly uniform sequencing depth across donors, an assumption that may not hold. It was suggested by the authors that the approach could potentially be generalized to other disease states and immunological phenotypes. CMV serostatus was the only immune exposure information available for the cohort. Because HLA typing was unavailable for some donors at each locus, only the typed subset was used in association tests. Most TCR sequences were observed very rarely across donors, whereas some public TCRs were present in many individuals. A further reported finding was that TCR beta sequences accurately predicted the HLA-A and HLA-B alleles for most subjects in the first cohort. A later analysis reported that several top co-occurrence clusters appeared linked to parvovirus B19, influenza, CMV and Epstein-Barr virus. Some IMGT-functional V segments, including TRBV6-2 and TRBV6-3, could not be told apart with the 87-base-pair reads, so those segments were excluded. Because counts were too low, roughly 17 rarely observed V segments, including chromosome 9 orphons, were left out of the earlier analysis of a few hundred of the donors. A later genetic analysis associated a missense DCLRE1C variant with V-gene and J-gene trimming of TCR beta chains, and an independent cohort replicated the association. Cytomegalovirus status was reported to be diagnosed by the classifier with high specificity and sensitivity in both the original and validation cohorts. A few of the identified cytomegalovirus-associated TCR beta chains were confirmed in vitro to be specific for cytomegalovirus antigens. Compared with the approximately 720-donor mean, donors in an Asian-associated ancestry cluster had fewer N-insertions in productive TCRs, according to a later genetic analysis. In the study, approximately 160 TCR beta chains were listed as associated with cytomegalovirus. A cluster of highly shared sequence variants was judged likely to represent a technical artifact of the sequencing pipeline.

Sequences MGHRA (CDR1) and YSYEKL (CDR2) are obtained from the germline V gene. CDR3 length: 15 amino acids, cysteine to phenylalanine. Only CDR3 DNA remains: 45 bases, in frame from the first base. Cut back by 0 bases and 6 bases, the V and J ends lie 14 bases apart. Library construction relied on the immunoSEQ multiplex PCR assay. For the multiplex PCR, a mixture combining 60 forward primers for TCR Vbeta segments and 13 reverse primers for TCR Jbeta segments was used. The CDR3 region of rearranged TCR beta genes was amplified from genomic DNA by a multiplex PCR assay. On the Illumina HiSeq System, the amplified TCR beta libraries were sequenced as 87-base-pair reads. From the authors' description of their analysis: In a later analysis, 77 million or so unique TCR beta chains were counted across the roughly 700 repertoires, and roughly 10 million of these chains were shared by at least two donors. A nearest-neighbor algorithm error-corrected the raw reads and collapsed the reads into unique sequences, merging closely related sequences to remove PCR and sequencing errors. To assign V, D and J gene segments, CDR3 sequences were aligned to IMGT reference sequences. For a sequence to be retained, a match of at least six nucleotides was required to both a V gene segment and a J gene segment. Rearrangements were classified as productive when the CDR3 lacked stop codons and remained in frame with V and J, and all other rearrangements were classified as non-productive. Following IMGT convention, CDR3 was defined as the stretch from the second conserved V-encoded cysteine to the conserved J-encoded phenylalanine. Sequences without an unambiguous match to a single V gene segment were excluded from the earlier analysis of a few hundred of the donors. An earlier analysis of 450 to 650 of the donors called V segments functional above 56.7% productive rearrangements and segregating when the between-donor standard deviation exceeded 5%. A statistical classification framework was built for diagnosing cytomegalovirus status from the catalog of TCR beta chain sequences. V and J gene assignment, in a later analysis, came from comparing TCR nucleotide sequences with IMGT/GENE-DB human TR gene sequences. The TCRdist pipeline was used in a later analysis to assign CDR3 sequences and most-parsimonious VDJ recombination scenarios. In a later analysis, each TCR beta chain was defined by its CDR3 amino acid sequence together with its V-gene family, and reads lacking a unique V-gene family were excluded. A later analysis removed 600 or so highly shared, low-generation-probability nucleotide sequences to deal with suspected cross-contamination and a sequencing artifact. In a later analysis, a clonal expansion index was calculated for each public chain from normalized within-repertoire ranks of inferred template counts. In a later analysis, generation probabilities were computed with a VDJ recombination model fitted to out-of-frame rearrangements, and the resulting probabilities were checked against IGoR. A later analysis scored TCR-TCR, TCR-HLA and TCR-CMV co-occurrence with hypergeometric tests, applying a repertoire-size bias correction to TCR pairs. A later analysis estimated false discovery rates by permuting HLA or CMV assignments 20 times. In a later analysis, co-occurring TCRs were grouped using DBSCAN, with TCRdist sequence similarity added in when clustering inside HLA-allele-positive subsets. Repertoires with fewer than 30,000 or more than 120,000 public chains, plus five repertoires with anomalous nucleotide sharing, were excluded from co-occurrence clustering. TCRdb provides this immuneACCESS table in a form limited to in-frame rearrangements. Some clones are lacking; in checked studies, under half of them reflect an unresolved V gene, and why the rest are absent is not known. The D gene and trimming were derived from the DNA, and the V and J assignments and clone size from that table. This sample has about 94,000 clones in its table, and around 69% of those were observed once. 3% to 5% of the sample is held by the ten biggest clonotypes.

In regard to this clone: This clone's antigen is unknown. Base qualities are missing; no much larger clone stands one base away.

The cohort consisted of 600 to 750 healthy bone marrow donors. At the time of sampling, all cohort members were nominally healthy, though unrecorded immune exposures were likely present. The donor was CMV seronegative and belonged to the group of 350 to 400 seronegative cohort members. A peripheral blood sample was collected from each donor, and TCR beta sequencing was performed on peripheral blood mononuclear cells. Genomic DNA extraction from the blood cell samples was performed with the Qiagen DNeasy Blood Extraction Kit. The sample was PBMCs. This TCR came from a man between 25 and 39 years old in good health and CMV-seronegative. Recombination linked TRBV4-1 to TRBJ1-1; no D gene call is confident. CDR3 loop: CASSQESPLSAEAFF. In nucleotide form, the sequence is TGCGCCAGCAGCCAAGAATCCCCACTCAGCGCTGAAGCTTTCTTT.